The T cell receptor (beta chain) under discussion was sequenced for a study of T cell repertoires in cytomegalovirus infection. As for the study in general: Shared public TCR beta signatures pointed to both CMV infection and a matching HLA type.

Remarks on this clonotype: Its specificity is not known.

TCRdb re-analysed the reads in MiXCR, keeping a single row per CDR3 protein. The sample has 70,000 or so distinct CDR3 sequences, 28% seen once; the top ten hold 59%. The CDR3 consists of 14 residues. V lost 0 bases to trimming and J lost 3 bases, with 7 bases between them. Germline assignment: CDR1 MNHEY and CDR2 SVGAGI. This sequence joins TRBV6-5 and TRBJ2-3; weak D call: TRBD2 (5 bases). This receptor was identified in a human donor in good health (CMV status not recorded). Some clones in this sample may be carry-over from other donors' samples. Sequencing used CD8+ T cells from cultured PBMCs, obtained from culture after CMV antigen stimulation. The chain's CDR3 is CASSYSAGTDTQYF. The CDR3 nucleotides read TGTGCCAGCAGTTACTCCGCGGGTACAGATACGCAGTATTTT.